One T cell receptor beta chain is described in this entry. The sample is drawn from a study of blood T cell repertoires in COVID-19. About the study: Sites in the United States, Italy and Spain provided acute and convalescent COVID-19 samples. Sources were T cells, B-cell-depleted T cells, or PBMCs; the material itself was cDNA or gDNA.

As originally analysed: Estimation of nucleated cell counts was performed using reference gene primer amplification. Measured with immunoSEQ multiplex PCR; TCRdb has only the in-frame clones, and not every one. V, J and clone size reflect that table, while D and trimming were determined from the DNA. The repertoire holds about 160,000 clones, with 70% to 90% as singletons. The CDR3 sequence is 13 residues long. The germline V gene has CDR1 SNHLY and CDR2 FYNNEI. The V end lost 7 bases, the J end lost 10 bases, and 14 bases lay between the germline ends. The chain joins TRBV2 to TRBJ1-6; D is uncertain. Source material: peripheral blood. This receptor was obtained from a human donor in a cohort sampled during active COVID-19. Here the CDR3 reads CASTVGVGSPLHF. The CDR3 coding sequence is TGTGCCAGCACCGTCGGGGTAGGGTCACCCCTCCACTTT. Filled out from reference TRBV2 and TRBJ1-6, the complete variable domain reads EPEVTQTPSHQVTQMGQEVILRCVPISNHLYFYWYRQILGQKVEFLVSFYNNEISEKSEIFDDQFSVERPDGSNFTLKIRSTKLEDSAMYFCASTVGVGSPLHFGNGTRLTVT.